Here is one TCR beta chain with its context. This entry belongs to a study of blood T cell repertoires in COVID-19. TCRdb's copy holds only in-frame clones and misses some; the assay was immunoSEQ multiplex PCR. Here the sample spans over 250,000 clones, roughly 90% being singletons. Sequencing was done on a sample of peripheral blood. This clonotype originated in a woman in her seventies with COVID-19, enrolled during active disease.

The CDR3 DNA follows: TGTGCCAGCAGCCCTCGGGGGGGAACCTACGAGCAGTACTTC. Amino acid sequence: CASSPRGGTYEQYF. The chain joins TRBV7-2 to TRBJ2-7; 8 nucleotides align to TRBD2. Germline loops: CDR1 SGHTA, CDR2 FQGNSA. This CDR3 comprises 14 residues. The trim removed 5 bases at V and 2 bases at J, leaving 5 bases unmatched.